The entry below gives a single T cell receptor (beta chain) sequence along with its context. The antigen remains undetermined. Generated by immunoSEQ multiplex PCR, the TCRdb table keeps only in-frame clones and is missing some. Of over 10,000 clones in the sample, about 87% are singletons; the top ten hold under 6%. This record belongs to a study of chemoradiotherapy in HPV16-positive cancers. For the study at large: Candidate HPV-specific T-cell clones and common TCR motifs came from functional assays in a couple of HPV16-positive patients.

Looked up from germline, CDR1 is LNHDA and CDR2 is SQIVND (reference sequence). This CDR3 has 16 residues. Trimming stripped 5 bases from V and 0 bases from J, with 13 bases between. Samples were taken several times over chemoradiotherapy. Study-wide results and caveats: Better recurrence-free survival went with HPV-responsive T-cell expansion in HPV16-positive patients. During treatment, candidate HPV-specific clones and E7-related motifs expanded in tumor.

The TCR was taken from a human donor with HPV-associated anogenital cancer. The gene calls are TRBV19 and TRBJ2-2, with a weak D call TRBD2 (5 bases). The sample consisted of blood, taken from a patient who underwent chemoradiotherapy. The DNA for the CDR3 is TGTGCCAGTAGTCCGCGGGCAGTCGCGAACACCGGGGAGCTGTTTTTT. As protein: CASSPRAVANTGELFF.